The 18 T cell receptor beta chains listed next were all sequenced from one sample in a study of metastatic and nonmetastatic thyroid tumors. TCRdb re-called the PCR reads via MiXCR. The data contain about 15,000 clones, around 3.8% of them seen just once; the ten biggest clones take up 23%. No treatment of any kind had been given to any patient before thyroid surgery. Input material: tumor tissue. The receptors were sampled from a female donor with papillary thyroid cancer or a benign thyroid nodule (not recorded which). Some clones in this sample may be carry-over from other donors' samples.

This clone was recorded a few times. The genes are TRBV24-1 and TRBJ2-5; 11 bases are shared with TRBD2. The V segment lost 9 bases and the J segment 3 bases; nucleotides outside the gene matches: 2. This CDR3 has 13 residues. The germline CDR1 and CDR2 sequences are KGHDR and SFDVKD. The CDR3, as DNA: TGTGCCACCGGGACTAGCGGCGAAGAGACCCAGTACTTC. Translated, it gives CATGTSGEETQYF.

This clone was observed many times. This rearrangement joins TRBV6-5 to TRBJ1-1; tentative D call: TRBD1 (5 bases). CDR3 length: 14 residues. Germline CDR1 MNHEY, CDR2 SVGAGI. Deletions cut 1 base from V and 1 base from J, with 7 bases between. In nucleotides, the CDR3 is TGTGCCAGCAGTTACTGGCAGGGGAACACTGAAGCTTTCTTT. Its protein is CASSYWQGNTEAFF.

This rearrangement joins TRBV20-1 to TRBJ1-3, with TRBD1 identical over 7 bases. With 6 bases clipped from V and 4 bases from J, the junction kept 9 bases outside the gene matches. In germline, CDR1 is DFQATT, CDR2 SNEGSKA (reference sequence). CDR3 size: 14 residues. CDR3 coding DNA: TGCAGTGCACCGAGCACAGGGGCAGGAAACACCATATATTTT. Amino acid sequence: CSAPSTGAGNTIYF.

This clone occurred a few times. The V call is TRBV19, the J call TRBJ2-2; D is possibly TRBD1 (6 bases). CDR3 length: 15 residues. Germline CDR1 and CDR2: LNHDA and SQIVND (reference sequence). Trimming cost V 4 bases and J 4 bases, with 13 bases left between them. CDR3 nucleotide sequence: TGTGCCAGTAGTACCCGGGACATCTTCACCGGGGAGCTGTTTTTT. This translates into CASSTRDIFTGELFF.

The CDR3 coding sequence is TGCAGTGCTAGAGATCCGGGCAGCAACTATGGCTACACCTTC. As protein: CSARDPGSNYGYTF. The rearrangement joins TRBV20-1 to TRBJ1-2; D not resolved. Looked up from germline, CDR1 is DFQATT and CDR2 is SNEGSKA (reference sequence). The length of the CDR3 is 14 residues. V was cut by 0 bases and J by 2 bases, with 10 bases left in between.

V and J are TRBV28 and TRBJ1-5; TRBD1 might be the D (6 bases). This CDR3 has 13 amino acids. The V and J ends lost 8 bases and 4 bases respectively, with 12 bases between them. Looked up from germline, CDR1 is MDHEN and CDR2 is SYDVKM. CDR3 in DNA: TGTGCCAGCGGCGGGGGCCAGAATCAGCCCCAGCATTTT. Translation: CASGGGQNQPQHF. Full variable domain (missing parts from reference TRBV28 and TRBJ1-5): DVKVTQSSRYLVKRTGEKVFLECVQDMDHENMFWYRQDPGLGLRLIYFSYDVKMKEKGDIPEGYSVSREKKERFSLILESASTNQTSMYLCASGGGQNQPQHFGDGTRLSIL.

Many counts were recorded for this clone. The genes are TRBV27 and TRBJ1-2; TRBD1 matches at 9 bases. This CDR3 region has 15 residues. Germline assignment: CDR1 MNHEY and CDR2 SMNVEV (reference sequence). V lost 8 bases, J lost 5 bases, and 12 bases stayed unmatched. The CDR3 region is CASGGNDRGFYGYTF. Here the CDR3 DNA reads TGTGCCAGCGGGGGTAACGACAGGGGGTTTTATGGCTACACCTTC.

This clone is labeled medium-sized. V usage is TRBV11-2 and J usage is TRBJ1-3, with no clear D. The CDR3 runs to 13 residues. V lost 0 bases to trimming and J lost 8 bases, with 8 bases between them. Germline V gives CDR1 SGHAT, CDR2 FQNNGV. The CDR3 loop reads CASSLDRGDTIYF. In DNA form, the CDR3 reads TGTGCCAGCAGCTTAGATCGGGGAGACACCATATATTTT.

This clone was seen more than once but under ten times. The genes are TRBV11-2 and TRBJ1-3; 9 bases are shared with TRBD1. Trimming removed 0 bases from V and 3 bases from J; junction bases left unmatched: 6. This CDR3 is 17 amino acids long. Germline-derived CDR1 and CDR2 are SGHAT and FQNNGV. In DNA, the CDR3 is TGTGCCAGCAGCTTAGATGGGACAGGGTCATTTGGAAACACCATATATTTT. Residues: CASSLDGTGSFGNTIYF.

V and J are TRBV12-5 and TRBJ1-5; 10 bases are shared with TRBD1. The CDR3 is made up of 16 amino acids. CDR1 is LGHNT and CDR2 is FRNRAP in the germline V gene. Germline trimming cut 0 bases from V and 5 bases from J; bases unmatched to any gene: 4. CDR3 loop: CASGLVEGTGDQPQHF. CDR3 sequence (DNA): TGTGCTAGTGGTTTGGTTGAGGGGACAGGGGATCAGCCCCAGCATTTT.

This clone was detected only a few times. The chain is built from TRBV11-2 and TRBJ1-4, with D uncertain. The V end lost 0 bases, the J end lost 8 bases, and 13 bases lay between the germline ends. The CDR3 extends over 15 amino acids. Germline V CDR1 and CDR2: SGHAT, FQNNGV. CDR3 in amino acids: CASSLEPGNMEKLFF. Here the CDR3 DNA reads TGTGCCAGCAGCTTAGAACCCGGGAATATGGAAAAACTGTTTTTT.

This CDR3 reads CASSSGQAYGYTF. Written as DNA, the CDR3 is TGTGCCAGCAGCTCAGGACAGGCCTATGGCTACACCTTC. The chain uses TRBV12-3 or TRBV12-4 and TRBJ1-2, with 7 bases fitting TRBD1. Trimming at V came to 6 bases and at J to 4 bases, leaving 5 bases not matched to a gene. The CDR3 runs to 13 residues.

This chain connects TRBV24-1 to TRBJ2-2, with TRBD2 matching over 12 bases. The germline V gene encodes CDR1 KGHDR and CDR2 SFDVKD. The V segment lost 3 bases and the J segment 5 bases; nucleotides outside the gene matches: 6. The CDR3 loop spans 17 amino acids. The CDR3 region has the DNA TGTGCCACCAGTGATCCTTCGACTAGCGGGAGAACCGGGGAGCTGTTTTTT. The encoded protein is CATSDPSTSGRTGELFF.

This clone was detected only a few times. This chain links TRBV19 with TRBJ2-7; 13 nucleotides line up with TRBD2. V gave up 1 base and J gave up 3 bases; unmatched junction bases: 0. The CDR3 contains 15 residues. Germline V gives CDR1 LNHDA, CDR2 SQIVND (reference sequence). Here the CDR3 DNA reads TGTGCCAGTAGTATAGGACTAGCGGGAGGCTACGAGCAGTACTTC. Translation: CASSIGLAGGYEQYF. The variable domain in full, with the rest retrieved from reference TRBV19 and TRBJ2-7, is DGGITQSPKYLFRKEGQNVTLSCEQNLNHDAMYWYRQDPGQGLRLIYYSQIVNDFQKGDIAEGYSVSREKKESFPLTVTSAQKNPTAFYLCASSIGLAGGYEQYFGPGTRLTVT.

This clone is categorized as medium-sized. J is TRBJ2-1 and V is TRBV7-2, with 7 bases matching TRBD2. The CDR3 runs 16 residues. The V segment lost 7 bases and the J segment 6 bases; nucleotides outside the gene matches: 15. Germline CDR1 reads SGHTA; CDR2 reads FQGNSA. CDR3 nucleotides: TGTGCCAGCACGCGAGAGGCGGGAGTGCGGAGCAATGAGCAGTTCTTC. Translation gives CASTREAGVRSNEQFF.

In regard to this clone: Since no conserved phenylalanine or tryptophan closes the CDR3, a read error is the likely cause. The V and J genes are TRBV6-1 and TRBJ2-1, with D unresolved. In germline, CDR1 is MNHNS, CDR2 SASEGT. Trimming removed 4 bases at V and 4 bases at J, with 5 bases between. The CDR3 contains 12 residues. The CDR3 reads CASSGRYNEQFS. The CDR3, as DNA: TGTGCCAGCAGTGGACGGTACAATGAGCAGTTCTCC.

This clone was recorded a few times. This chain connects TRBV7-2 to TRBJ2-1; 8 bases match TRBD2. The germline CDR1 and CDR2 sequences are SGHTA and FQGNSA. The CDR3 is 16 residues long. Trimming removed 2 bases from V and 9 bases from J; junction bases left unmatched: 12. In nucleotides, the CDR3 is TGTGCCAGCAGCTTACGGGGACGGGGGGGCCAGGGTGAGCAGTTCTTC. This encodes CASSLRGRGGQGEQFF. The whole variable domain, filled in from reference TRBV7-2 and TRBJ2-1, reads GAGVSQSPSNKVTEKGKDVELRCDPISGHTALYWYRQSLGQGLEFLIYFQGNSAPDKSGLPSDRFSAERTGGSVSTLTIQRTQQEDSAVYLCASSLRGRGGQGEQFFGPGTRLTVL.

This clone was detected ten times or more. The CDR3 is CASKGDEVAYGYTF. The CDR3 coding sequence is TGTGCCAGCAAGGGGGACGAAGTGGCCTATGGCTACACCTTC. This chain joins TRBV27 and TRBJ1-2; possible D gene TRBD1, 6 bases. Per germline, CDR1 MNHEY and CDR2 SMNVEV (reference sequence). This CDR3 comprises 14 residues. V was shortened by 7 bases and J by 4 bases, with 16 bases between the two germline ends.